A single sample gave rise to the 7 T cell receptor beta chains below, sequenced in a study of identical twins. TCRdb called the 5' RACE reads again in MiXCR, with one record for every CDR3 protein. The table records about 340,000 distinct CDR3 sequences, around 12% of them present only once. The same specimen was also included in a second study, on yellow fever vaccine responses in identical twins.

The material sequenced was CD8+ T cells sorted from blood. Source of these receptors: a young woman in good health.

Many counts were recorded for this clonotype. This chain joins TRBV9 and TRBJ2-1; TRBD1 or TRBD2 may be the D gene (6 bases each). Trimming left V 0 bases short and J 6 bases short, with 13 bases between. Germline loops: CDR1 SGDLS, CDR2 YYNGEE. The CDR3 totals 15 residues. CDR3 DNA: TGTGCCAGCAGCGTAGATGGGGGGCCGGTCAATGAGCAGTTCTTC. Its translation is CASSVDGGPVNEQFF.

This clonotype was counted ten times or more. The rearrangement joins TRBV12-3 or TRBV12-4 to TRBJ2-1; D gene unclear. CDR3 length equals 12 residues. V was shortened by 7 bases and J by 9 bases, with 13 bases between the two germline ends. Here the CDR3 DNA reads TGTGCCAGCACCCCCCGCCCTTTTGAGCAGTTCTTC. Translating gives CASTPRPFEQFF.

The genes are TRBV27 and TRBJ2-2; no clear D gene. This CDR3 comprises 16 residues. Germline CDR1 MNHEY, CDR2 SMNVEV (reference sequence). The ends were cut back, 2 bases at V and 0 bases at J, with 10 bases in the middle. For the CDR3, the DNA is TGTGCCAGCAGTTTAGTAGGGTATACGAACACCGGGGAGCTGTTTTTT. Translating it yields CASSLVGYTNTGELFF.

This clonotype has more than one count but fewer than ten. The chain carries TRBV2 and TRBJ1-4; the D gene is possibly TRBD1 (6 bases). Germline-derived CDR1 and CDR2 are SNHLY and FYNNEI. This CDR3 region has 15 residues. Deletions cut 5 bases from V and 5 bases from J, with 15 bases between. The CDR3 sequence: CASSTWTARNEKLFF. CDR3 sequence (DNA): TGTGCCAGCAGTACCTGGACAGCCAGGAATGAAAAACTGTTTTTT. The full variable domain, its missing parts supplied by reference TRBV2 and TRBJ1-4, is EPEVTQTPSHQVTQMGQEVILRCVPISNHLYFYWYRQILGQKVEFLVSFYNNEISEKSEIFDDQFSVERPDGSNFTLKIRSTKLEDSAMYFCASSTWTARNEKLFFGSGTQLSVL.

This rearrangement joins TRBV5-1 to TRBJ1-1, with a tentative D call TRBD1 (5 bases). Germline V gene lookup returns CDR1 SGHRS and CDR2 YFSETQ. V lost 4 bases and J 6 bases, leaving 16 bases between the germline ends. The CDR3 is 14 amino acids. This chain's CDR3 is CASSLSAGTAEAFF. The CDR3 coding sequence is TGCGCCAGCAGCCTCTCGGCAGGGACCGCTGAAGCTTTCTTT.

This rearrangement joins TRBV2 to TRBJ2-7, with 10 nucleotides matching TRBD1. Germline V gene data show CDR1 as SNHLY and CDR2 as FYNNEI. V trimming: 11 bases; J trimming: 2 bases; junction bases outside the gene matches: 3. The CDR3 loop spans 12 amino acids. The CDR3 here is CAGGQGTYEQYF. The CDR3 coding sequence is TGTGCCGGGGGACAGGGGACCTACGAGCAGTACTTC.

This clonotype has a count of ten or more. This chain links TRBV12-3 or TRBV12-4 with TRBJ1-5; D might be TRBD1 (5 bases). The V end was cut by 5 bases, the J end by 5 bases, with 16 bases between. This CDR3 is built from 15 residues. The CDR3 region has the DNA TGTGCCAGCAGTGGATGGGGGTCGCGTGATCAGCCCCAGCATTTT. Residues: CASSGWGSRDQPQHF.